Listed below are T cell receptor beta chains from one sample, sequenced in a study of T-cell reconstitution after alpha-beta-depleted transplantation in children. TCRdb fed the PCR reads into MiXCR, producing one record per CDR3 protein. The table lists some 400,000 distinct CDR3 sequences, around 21% of them singletons. Sample: PBMCs from the stem cell graft donor, taken from the stem cell graft. Receptor source: a human donor who donated a stem cell graft to a child with acute myeloid leukemia. Both conserved end residues are trimmed from each CDR3.

V: TRBV28; J: TRBJ2-2; CDR3: ASSVSGGGGELF
V: TRBV20-1; J: TRBJ2-7; CDR3: SAQNDRDEQY
V: TRBV12-3/TRBV12-4; J: TRBJ2-7; CDR3: ASSSGGLFSYEQY
V: TRBV29-1; J: TRBJ1-1; CDR3: SAMGQVNTEAF
V: TRBV20-1; J: TRBJ1-2; CDR3: SAPTGPNYGYT
V: TRBV29-1; J: TRBJ2-1; CDR3: SVARTSGRYNEQF
V: TRBV6-5; J: TRBJ2-5; CDR3: ASSFVDPGHQETQY
V: TRBV7-2; J: TRBJ1-6; CDR3: ASSTGQGPYNSPLH
V: TRBV29-1; J: TRBJ2-1; CDR3: SVDDLDRDYNEQF
V: TRBV29-1; J: TRBJ1-1; CDR3: SGVGENTEAF
V: TRBV29-1; J: TRBJ1-1; CDR3: SGNTGDTEAF
V: TRBV6-2/TRBV6-3; J: TRBJ2-1; CDR3: ASTSSNEQF
V: TRBV3-1; J: TRBJ2-1; CDR3: ASSQDGNNEQF
V: TRBV12-3/TRBV12-4; J: TRBJ1-1; CDR3: ASRIYRGGAF
V: TRBV12-3/TRBV12-4; J: TRBJ2-5; CDR3: ASSHPGAKETQY
V: TRBV2; J: TRBJ2-1; CDR3: ASSYDRVNEQF
V: TRBV20-1; J: TRBJ2-7; CDR3: SARRASGNSYEQY
V: TRBV20-1; J: TRBJ1-6; CDR3: SAQGAGSPLH
V: TRBV11-2; J: TRBJ2-5; CDR3: ASSFFRFQETQY
V: TRBV6-2/TRBV6-3; J: TRBJ1-2; CDR3: AGAEDSSYGYT
V: TRBV12-3/TRBV12-4; J: TRBJ2-2; CDR3: ASRGQANYNTGELF
V: TRBV20-1; J: TRBJ2-7; CDR3: SAREIAGGSGAYEQY
V: TRBV12-3/TRBV12-4; J: TRBJ1-1; CDR3: ASTRQVNTEAF
V: TRBV12-3/TRBV12-4; J: TRBJ2-7; CDR3: ASSSLQGFQQY
V: TRBV7-2; J: TRBJ2-1; CDR3: ASSSPGTIYNEQF
V: TRBV12-3/TRBV12-4; J: TRBJ2-1; CDR3: ASSSTGLDNEQF
V: TRBV10-3; J: TRBJ2-3; CDR3: AISESLRRTTDTQY
V: TRBV9; J: TRBJ2-6; CDR3: ASSATSGANVLT
V: TRBV12-3/TRBV12-4; J: TRBJ2-1; CDR3: ASCASVERVQF
V: TRBV6-2/TRBV6-3; J: TRBJ2-7; CDR3: ASTLLEGTSYEQY
V: TRBV10-3; J: TRBJ2-7; CDR3: AISESTEQY
V: TRBV12-3/TRBV12-4; J: TRBJ2-7; CDR3: ASSCRWWGISYEQY
V: TRBV12-3/TRBV12-4; J: TRBJ2-1; CDR3: ASSLWLSNEQF
V: TRBV27; J: TRBJ2-7; CDR3: ASSLGTGGGYEQY
V: TRBV29-1; J: TRBJ2-3; CDR3: SVCGSGSIKDTQY
V: TRBV12-3/TRBV12-4; J: TRBJ2-1; CDR3: ASSLGAMGDEQF
V: TRBV20-1; J: TRBJ2-7; CDR3: SAPRPGQGVGEQY
V: TRBV7-2; J: TRBJ2-7; CDR3: ASSVGQYPYEQY
V: TRBV12-3/TRBV12-4; J: TRBJ2-1; CDR3: ASSPAGGGNEQF
V: TRBV28; J: TRBJ1-2; CDR3: ASRGGGSDGYT
V: TRBV12-3/TRBV12-4; J: TRBJ2-1; CDR3: ASSTSGKSYNEQF
V: TRBV20-1; J: TRBJ1-5; CDR3: SAMGQGGSQPQH
V: TRBV7-9; J: TRBJ2-7; CDR3: ASSSSRLDKVYEQY
V: TRBV12-3/TRBV12-4; J: TRBJ1-1; CDR3: ASAVGRPGGAF
V: TRBV12-3/TRBV12-4; J: TRBJ1-5; CDR3: ASTHDSNQPQH
V: TRBV10-3; J: TRBJ2-7; CDR3: AISESTSPTGSGSYEQY
V: TRBV28; J: TRBJ2-7; CDR3: ASSLSLGEREGYEQY
V: TRBV20-1; J: TRBJ2-3; CDR3: SLFRDESTDTQY
V: TRBV20-1; J: TRBJ2-2; CDR3: SARDPRREANTGELF
V: TRBV20-1; J: TRBJ2-3; CDR3: SAIKTAGHPDTQY
V: TRBV12-3/TRBV12-4; J: TRBJ2-2; CDR3: ASSSLAGGSTGELF
V: TRBV19; J: TRBJ2-7; CDR3: ASSPGQGVKGYEQY
V: TRBV5-6; J: TRBJ2-1; CDR3: ASSLAHRPTEQF
V: TRBV12-3/TRBV12-4; J: TRBJ2-1; CDR3: ASSFFPKAGAYMYEQF